The 12 T cell receptor beta chains listed next were all sequenced from one sample in a study of blood T cells in healthy people across ages. Sample-barcoded 5' priming and a J-beta primer mix drove a second PCR of 7 to 11 cycles. TCRdb independently ran MiXCR on the 5' RACE reads; one entry per CDR3 protein. This table has some 710,000 distinct CDR3 sequences, 22% appearing once. The sequenced material came from blood. The receptors were gathered from a man between 70 and 80 years old in good health.

The V gene is TRBV25-1, the J gene TRBJ2-1; tentative D call: TRBD2 (5 bases). Germline CDR1 reads MGHDK; CDR2 reads SYGVNS. Trimming removed 3 bases from V and 12 bases from J, with 6 bases in between. This CDR3 region has 10 residues. CDR3 protein: CASSDGRQFF. The CDR3 DNA is TGTGCCAGCAGTGATGGGAGGCAGTTCTTC. Together with reference TRBV25-1 and TRBJ2-1, the CDR3 gives the full variable domain: EADIYQTPRYLVIGTGKKITLECSQTMGHDKMYWYQQDPGMELHLIHYSYGVNSTEKGDLSSESTVSRIRTEHFPLTLESARPSHTSQYLCASSDGRQFFGPGTRLTVL.

This clonotype has only a few counts. This chain connects TRBV29-1 to TRBJ2-2; TRBD1 might be the D (7 bases). From germline, CDR1 is SQVTM and CDR2 ANQGSEA. With 2 bases removed from V and 6 bases from J, the gap between germline ends came to 13 bases. This CDR3 contains 14 residues. CDR3 DNA: TGCAGCGTTGAATGGAGGGGGCGCGCCGGGGAGCTGTTTTTT. Its translation: CSVEWRGRAGELFF.

This clonotype was found a few times. The junction does not match germline at one end; this may be a read error. The chain joins TRBV5-1 to TRBJ1-1, with no clear D. The CDR3 has 14 amino acids. Germline V gives CDR1 SGHRS, CDR2 YFSETQ. The CDR3 coding sequence is TGCGCCAGCAACTTGGCGGGAGGGCGCACTGAAGCTTTCTTT. Encoded protein: CASNLAGGRTEAFF.

This clonotype occurred once. V and J are TRBV12-3 or TRBV12-4 and TRBJ1-5; D unclear. V lost 5 bases and J 0 bases, leaving 11 bases between the germline ends. The CDR3 loop spans 15 amino acids. The CDR3 nucleotides are TGTGCCAGCAGTCCCCCGGGGTTTAGCAATCAGCCCCAGCATTTT. Residues: CASSPPGFSNQPQHF.

V and J are TRBV20-1 and TRBJ1-1; D remains unclear. CDR1 and CDR2 (germline): DFQATT, SNEGSKA (reference sequence). The CDR3 consists of 12 residues. V was shortened by 6 bases and J by 7 bases, with 15 bases between the two germline ends. CDR3 in DNA: TGCAGTGCCCCAAGCCCCCCGAATGAAGCTTTCTTT. As protein: CSAPSPPNEAFF.

The sample holds many counts of this clonotype. CDR3 sequence: CASSPGLLGNEQYV. The CDR3 nucleotides are TGCGCCAGCAGCCCGGGACTACTCGGGAACGAGCAGTACGTC. The chain uses TRBV4-1 and TRBJ2-7; TRBD2 matches 7 bases. The ends lost 4 bases at V and 5 bases at J; junction bases unmatched: 8. Germline values: CDR1 MGHRA, CDR2 YSYEKL. The CDR3 contains 14 residues.

In its sample, this clonotype was seen a few times. Here the CDR3 DNA reads TGTGCCAGCAGTCCTAGTAACTACAATGAGCAGTTCTTC. This codes for CASSPSNYNEQFF. V and J are TRBV3-1 and TRBJ2-1; D remains ambiguous. CDR1 is LGHDT, CDR2 YNNKEL, per germline (reference sequence). V dropped 6 bases and J dropped 3 bases, with 9 bases sitting between them. The CDR3 consists of 13 residues.

Note on this clonotype: This sequence may be a read error, since a much larger clone differs from it by one base. The V and J genes are TRBV19 and TRBJ2-5; TRBD1 matches 8 bases. The CDR3 sequence is 14 residues long. J was trimmed by 1 base and V by 3 bases; bases with no gene match: 1. Germline-derived CDR1 and CDR2 are LNHDA and SQIVND (reference sequence). The chain's CDR3 is CASSIGQGQETQYF. CDR3 nucleotides: TGTGCCAGTAGTATTGGACAGGGCCAAGAGACCCAGTACTTC.

This clonotype was seen a handful of times. This rearrangement joins TRBV10-3 to TRBJ2-1; no firm D call. V lost 3 bases and J 7 bases, leaving 7 bases between the germline ends. Germline V gives CDR1 ENHRY, CDR2 SYGVKD. The CDR3 consists of 12 residues. Here the CDR3 reads CAISDGGNEQFF. Here the CDR3 DNA reads TGTGCCATCAGTGATGGTGGGAATGAGCAGTTCTTC.

This chain links TRBV20-1 with TRBJ2-7; D remains unclear. V was pared by 2 bases and J by 6 bases, with 14 bases between. There are 13 residues in the CDR3. Looked up from germline, CDR1 is DFQATT and CDR2 is SNEGSKA (reference sequence). CDR3 protein: CSARRSGRFEQYF. The CDR3 coding sequence is TGCAGTGCTAGAAGATCTGGAAGATTCGAGCAGTACTTC.

This clonotype was counted a few times. This sequence joins TRBV7-2 and TRBJ2-2, with 13 bases lining up with TRBD2. With 1 base clipped from V and 7 bases from J, the junction kept 9 bases outside the gene matches. CDR1 is SGHTA, CDR2 FQGNSA, per germline. The CDR3 totals 18 residues. CDR3 sequence: CASSLVPGLAGLSGELFF. The CDR3 nucleotides are TGTGCCAGCAGCTTAGTTCCGGGACTAGCGGGACTGAGCGGGGAGCTGTTTTTT.

This clonotype was counted ten times or more. This chain uses TRBV10-3 with TRBJ2-1; D is ambiguous. The CDR3 sequence is 15 residues long. Germline CDR1 and CDR2: ENHRY and SYGVKD. V shed 10 bases and J shed 8 bases, with 24 bases lying between them. CDR3 in DNA: TGTGCCACCCAACCCAGCCCGGATCTTAACGATGAGCAGTTCTTC. Translated, it gives CATQPSPDLNDEQFF.